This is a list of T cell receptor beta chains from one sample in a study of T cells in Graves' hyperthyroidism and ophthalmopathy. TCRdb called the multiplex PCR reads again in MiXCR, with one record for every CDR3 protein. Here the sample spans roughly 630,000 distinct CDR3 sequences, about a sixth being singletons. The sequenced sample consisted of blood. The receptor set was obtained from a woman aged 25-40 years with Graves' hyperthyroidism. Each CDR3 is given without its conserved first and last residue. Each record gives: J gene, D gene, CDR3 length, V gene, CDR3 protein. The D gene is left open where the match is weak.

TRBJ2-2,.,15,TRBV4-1,ASSQGGGLSGTGELF
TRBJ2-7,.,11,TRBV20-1,SADGRGAYEQY
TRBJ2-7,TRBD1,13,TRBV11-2,ASSYWTGAFYEQY
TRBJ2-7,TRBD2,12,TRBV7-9,ASSRSGSSYEQY
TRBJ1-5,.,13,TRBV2,ASSRLDDPNQPQH
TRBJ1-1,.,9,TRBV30,AWSDSGEAF
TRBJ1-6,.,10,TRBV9,ASSPGMSPLH
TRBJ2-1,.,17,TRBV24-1,ATSDGGSGLRSSYNEQF
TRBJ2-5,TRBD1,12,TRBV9,ASSLGQAPETQY
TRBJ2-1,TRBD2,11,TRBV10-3,ATGLADDNEQF
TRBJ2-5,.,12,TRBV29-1,SGARTIPVETQY
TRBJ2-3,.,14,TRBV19,ASSVPIGASTDTQY
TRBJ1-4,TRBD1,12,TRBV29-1,SVEAGTGEEKLF
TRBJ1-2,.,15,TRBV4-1,ASSQPQGGGRNYGYT
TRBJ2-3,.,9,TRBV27,ASKGADTQY
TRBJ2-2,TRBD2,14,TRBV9,ASSAGRGYNTGELF
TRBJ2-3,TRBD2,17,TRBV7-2,ASSPGLAGGTFGTDTQY
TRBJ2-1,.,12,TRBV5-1,ASSPDYPNNEQF
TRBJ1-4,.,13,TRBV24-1,ATSVPGPRSEKLF
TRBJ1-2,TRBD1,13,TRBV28,ASRSPGQGNYGYT
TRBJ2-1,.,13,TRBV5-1,ASSYGGDSYNEQF
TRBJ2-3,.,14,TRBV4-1,ASSQDRMLYTDTQY
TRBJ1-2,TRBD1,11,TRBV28,ASNNRGLGGYT
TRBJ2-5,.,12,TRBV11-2,ASSPTPDLGTQY
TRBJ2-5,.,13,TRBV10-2,ASSERQEPQETQY
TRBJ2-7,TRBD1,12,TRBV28,ASSSQGARYEQY
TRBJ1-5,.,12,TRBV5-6,ASSLAQGWQPQH
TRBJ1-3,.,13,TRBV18,ASSPDSRSGNTIY
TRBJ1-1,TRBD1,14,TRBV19,ASSIYGDRMNTEAF
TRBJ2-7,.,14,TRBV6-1,ATTLFHGTSIRQQY
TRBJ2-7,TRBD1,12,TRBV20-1,SARDLDRVYEQY
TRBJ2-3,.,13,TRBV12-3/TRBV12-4,ASSSYEGIGDTQY
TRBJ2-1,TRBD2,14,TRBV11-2,ASSFALAEPYNEQF
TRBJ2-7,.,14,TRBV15,ATSRGTSPQVYEQY
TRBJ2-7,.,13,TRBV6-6,ASSYEPDSSYEQY
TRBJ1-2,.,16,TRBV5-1,ASSVLGGWGPRPYGYT
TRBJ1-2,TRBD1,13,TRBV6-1,ASSEAGTGVWGYT
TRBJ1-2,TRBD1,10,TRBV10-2,ASRQGEAGYT
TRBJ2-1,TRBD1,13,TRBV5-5,ASSTSGQGYNEQF
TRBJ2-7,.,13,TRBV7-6,ASSRDSPSSYEQY
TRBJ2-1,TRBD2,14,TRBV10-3,AISKTSAQGINEQF
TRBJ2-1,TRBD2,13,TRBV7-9,ASSRGLAPDNEQF
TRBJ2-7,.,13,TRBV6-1,ASGIRASKGYEQY
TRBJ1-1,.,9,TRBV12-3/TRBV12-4,ASSGRAEAF
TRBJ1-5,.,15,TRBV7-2,ASSLGGGRDSNQPQH
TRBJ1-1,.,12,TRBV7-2,ASSLVMGGTEAF
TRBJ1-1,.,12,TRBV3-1,ASSQATLNTEAF
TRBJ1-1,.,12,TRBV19,ASSISRVNTEAF
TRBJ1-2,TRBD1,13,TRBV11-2,ASSLAPTGDYGYT
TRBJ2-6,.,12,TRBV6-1,ASTGQSGANVLT
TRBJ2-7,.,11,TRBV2,ASSDAGFYEQY
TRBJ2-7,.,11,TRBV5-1,ASSFLNTYEQY
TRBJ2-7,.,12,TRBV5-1,ASSERTSSYEQY
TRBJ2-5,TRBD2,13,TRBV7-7,ASSLGGSYQETQY